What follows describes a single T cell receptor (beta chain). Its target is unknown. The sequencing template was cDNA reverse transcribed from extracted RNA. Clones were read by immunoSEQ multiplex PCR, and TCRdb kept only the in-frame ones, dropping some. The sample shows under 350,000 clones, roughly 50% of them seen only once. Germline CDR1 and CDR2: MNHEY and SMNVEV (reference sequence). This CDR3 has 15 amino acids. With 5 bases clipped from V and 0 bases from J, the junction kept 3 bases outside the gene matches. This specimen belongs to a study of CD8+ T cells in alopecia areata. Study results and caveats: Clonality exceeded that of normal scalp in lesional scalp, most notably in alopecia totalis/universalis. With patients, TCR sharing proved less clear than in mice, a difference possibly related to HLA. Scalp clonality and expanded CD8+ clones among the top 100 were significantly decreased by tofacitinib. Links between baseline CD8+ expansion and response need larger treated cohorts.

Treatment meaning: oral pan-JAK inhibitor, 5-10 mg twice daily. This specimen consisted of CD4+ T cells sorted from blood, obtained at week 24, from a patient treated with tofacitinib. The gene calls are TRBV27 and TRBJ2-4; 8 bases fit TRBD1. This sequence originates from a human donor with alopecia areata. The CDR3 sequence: CASSRQGLAKNIQYF. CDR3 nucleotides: TGTGCCAGCAGTCGACAGGGGCTAGCCAAAAACATTCAGTACTTC.